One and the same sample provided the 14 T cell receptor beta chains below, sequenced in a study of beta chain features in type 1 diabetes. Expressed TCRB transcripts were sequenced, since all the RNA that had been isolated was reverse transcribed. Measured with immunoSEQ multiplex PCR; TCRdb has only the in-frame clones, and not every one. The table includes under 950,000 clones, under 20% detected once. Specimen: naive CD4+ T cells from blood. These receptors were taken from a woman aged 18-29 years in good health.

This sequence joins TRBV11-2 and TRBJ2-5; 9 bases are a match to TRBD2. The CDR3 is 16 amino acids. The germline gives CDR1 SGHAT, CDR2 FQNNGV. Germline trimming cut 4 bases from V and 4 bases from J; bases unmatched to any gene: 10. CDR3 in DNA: TGTGCCAGCAGCTCCGGAATAGCGGGAGTCGGAGAGACCCAGTACTTC. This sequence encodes CASSSGIAGVGETQYF. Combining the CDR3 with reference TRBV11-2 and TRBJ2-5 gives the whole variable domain EAGVAQSPRYKIIEKRQSVAFWCNPISGHATLYWYQQILGQGPKLLIQFQNNGVVDDSQLPKDRFSAERLKGVDSTLKIQPAKLEDSAVYLCASSSGIAGVGETQYFGPGTRLLVL.

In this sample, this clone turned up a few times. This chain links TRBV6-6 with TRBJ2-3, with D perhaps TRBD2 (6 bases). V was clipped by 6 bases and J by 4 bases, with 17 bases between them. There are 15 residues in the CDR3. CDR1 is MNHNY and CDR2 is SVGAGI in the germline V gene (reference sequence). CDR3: CASSSPGGSPDTQYF. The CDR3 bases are TGTGCCAGCAGCTCCCCTGGGGGGTCACCAGATACGCAGTATTTT.

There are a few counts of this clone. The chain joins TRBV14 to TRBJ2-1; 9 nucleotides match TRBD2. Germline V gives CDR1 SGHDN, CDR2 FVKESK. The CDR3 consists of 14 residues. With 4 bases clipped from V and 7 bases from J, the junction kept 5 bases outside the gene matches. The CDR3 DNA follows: TGTGCCAGCAGCCGGGGACTAGCACGGAATGAGCAGTTCTTC. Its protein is CASSRGLARNEQFF. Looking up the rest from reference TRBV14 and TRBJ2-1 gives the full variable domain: EAGVTQFPSHSVIEKGQTVTLRCDPISGHDNLYWYRRVMGKEIKFLLHFVKESKQDESGMPNNRFLAERTGGTYSTLKVQPAELEDSGVYFCASSRGLARNEQFFGPGTRLTVL.

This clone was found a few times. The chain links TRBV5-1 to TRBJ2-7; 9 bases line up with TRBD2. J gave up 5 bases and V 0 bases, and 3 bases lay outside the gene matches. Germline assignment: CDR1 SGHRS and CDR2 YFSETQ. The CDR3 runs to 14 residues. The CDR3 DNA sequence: TGCGCCAGCAGCTTGGTAGCGGGAGACCACGAGCAGTACTTC. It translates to CASSLVAGDHEQYF.

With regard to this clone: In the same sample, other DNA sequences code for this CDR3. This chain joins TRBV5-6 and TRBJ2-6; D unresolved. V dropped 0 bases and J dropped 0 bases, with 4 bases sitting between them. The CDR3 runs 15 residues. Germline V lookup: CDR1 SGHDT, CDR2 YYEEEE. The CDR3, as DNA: TGTGCCAGCAGCTTGGTGGGCTCTGGGGCCAACGTCCTGACTTTC. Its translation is CASSLVGSGANVLTF.

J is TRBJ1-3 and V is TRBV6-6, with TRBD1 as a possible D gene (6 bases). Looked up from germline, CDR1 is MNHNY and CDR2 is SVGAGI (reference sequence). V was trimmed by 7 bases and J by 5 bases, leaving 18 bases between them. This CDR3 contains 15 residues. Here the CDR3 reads CASTQGQRFRNTIYF. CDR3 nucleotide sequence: TGTGCCAGCACCCAGGGACAAAGGTTCCGAAACACCATATATTTT.

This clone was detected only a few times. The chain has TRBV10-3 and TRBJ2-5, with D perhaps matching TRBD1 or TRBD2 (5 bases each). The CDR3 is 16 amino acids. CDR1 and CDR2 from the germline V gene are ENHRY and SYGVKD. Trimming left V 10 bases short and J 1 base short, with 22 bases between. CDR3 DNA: TGTGCCACAGGGCTTGGGAGCGGAGACCCCCAAGAGACCCAGTACTTC. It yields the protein CATGLGSGDPQETQYF.

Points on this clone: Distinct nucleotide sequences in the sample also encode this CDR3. CDR3 coding DNA: TGCAGTGCTAGAGATTACAATGAGCAGTTCTTC. Its protein product is CSARDYNEQFF. The chain is built from TRBV20-1 and TRBJ2-1; D is undetermined. The germline V gene encodes CDR1 DFQATT and CDR2 SNEGSKA (reference sequence). V lost 0 bases and J 4 bases, leaving 1 base between the germline ends. This CDR3 contains 11 residues.

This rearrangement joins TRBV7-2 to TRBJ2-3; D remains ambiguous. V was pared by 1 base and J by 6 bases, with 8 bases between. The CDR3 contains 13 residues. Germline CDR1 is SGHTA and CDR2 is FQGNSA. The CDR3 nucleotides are TGTGCCAGCAGCTTAGTGTTACCGGATACGCAGTATTTT. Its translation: CASSLVLPDTQYF.

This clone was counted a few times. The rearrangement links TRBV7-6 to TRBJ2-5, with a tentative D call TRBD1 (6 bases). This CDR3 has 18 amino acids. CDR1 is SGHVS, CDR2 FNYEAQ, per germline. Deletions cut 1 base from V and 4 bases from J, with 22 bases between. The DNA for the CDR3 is TGTGCCAGCAGCTTAGGCGGCCGTCCAGGGGAAACGCGAGAGACCCAGTACTTC. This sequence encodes CASSLGGRPGETRETQYF.

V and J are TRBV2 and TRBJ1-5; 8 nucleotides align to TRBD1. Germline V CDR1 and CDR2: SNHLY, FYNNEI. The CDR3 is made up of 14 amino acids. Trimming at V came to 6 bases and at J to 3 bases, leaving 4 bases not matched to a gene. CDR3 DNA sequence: TGTGCCAGCAGACAGGGGGGAGCCAATCAGCCCCAGCATTTT. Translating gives CASRQGGANQPQHF.

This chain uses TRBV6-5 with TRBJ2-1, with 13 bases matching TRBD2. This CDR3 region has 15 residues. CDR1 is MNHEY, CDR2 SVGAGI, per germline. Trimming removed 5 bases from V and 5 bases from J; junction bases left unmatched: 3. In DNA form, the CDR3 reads TGTGCCAGCAGTGGCGGGACTAGCGGGAACAATGAGCAGTTCTTC. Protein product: CASSGGTSGNNEQFF.

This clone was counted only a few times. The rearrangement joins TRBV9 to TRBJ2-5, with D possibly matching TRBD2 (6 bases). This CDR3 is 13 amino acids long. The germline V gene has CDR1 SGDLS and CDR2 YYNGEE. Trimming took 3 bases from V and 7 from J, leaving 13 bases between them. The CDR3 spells CASSGYTGGTQYF. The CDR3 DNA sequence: TGTGCCAGCAGCGGTTACACCGGGGGGACCCAGTACTTC.

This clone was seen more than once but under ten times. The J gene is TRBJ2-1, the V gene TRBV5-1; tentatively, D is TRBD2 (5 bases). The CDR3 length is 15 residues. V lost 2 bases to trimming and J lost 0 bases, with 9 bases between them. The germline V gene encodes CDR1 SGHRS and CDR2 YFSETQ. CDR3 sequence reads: CASSLWESSYNEQFF. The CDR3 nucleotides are TGCGCCAGCAGCTTATGGGAGAGCTCCTACAATGAGCAGTTCTTC.